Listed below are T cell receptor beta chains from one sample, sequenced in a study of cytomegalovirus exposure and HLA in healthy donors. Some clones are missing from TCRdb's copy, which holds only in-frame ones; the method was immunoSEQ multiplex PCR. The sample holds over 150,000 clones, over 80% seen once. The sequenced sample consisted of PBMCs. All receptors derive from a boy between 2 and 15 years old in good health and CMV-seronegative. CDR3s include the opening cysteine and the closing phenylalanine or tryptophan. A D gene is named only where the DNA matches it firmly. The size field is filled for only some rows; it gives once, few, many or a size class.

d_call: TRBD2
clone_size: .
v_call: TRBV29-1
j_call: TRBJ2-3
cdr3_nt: TGCAGCGTCCAACACCGAGGGGGCGGGAGGGGGATCAGAGATACGCAGTATTTT
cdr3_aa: CSVQHRGGGRGIRDTQYF

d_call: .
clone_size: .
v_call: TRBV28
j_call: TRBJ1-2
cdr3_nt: TGTGCCAGCAGTTTATCGCGGGCTGGGCACTATGGCTACACCTTC
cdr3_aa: CASSLSRAGHYGYTF

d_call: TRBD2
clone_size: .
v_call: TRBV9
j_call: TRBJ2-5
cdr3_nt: TGTGCCAGCAGCATAAGCGGGGGGGCGGCAGAGACCCAGTACTTC
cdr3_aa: CASSISGGAAETQYF

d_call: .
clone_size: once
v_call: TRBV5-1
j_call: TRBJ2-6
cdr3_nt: TGCGCCAGCAGCTTGGTAGGGGCCAACGTCCTGACTTTC
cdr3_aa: CASSLVGANVLTF

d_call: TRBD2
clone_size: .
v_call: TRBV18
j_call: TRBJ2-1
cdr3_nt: TGTGCCAGCTCACCTAAGTCCCTAGCGGCTTACAATGAGCAGTTCTTC
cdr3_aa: CASSPKSLAAYNEQFF

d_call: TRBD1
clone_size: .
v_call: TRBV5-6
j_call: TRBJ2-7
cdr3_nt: TGTGCCAGTTGTTTGGGACAGGGTTACGAGCAGTACTTC
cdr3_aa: CASCLGQGYEQYF

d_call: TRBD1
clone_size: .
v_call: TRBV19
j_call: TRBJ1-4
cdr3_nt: TGTGCCAGTAGTCGTGGTGGGACAGGGGGGCGTGAAAAACTGTTTTTT
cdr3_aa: CASSRGGTGGREKLFF

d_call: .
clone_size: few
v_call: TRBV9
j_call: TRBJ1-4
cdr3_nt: TGTGCCAGCAGCCCGGGGGGATCTGAAAAACTGTTTTTT
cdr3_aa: CASSPGGSEKLFF

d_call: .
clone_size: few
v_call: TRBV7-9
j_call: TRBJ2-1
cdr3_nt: TGTGCCAGCAGCTTAGTATCCGGGGGAAATGAGCAGTTCTTC
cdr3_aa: CASSLVSGGNEQFF

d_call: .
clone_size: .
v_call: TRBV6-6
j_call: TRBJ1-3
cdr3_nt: TGTGCCAGCATCCTTCCCGGCGGGATGGGAAACACCATATATTTT
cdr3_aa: CASILPGGMGNTIYF

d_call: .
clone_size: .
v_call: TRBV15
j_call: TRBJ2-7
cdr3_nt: TGTGCCACCAGCAGAGATGGCCAGTACCAGTACTTC
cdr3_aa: CATSRDGQYQYF

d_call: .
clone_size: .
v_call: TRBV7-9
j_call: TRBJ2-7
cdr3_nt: TGTGCCAGCAGCCCGTCGACTGATTACGAGCAGTACTTC
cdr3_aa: CASSPSTDYEQYF

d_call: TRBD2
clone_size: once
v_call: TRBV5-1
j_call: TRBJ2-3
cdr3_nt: TGCGCCAGCAGCTCGATTAGCGGGAGCACAGATACGCAGTATTTT
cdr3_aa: CASSSISGSTDTQYF

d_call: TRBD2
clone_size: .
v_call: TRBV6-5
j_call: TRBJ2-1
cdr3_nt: TGTGCCAGCAGTTACTTAGCGGGAGGGCCCTACAATGAGCAGTTCTTC
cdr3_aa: CASSYLAGGPYNEQFF

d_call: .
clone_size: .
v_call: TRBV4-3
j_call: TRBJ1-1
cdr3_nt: TGCGCCAGCAGCCCTCGTAGCGGGGTTAGTTTTGCTGAAGCTTTCTTT
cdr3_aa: CASSPRSGVSFAEAFF

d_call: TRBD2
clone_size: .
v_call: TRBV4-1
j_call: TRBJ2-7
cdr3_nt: TGCGCCAGCAGCGAAGATATGGGACTAGCCTACGAGCAGTACTTC
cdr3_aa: CASSEDMGLAYEQYF

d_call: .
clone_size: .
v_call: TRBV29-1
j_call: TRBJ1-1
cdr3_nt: TGCAGCGTCGAGGTCTTATCGGACACTGAAGCTTTCTTT
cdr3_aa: CSVEVLSDTEAFF

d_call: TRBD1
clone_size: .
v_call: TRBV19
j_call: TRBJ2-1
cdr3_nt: TGTGCCAGTAGTGGACCGGGACAGAGAAACAATGAGCAGTTCTTC
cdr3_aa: CASSGPGQRNNEQFF

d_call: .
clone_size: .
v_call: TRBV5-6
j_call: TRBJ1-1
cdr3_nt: TGTGCCAGCAGCTTCGGGACTGCCATGAACACTGAAGCTTTCTTT
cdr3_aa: CASSFGTAMNTEAFF

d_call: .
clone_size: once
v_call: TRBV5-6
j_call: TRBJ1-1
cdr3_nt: TGTGCCAGCAGCTTGCTACGGGAGGGGTACACTGAAGCTTTCTTT
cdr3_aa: CASSLLREGYTEAFF

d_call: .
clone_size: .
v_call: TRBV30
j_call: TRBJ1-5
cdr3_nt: TGTGCCTGGAGTGTATCAGGGGATCAGCCCCAGCATTTT
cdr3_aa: CAWSVSGDQPQHF

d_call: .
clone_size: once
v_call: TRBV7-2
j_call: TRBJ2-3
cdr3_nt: TGTGCCAGCAGCTTACAGCGGCTAGAGGGAGATACGCAGTATTTT
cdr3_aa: CASSLQRLEGDTQYF

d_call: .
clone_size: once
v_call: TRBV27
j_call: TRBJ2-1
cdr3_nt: TGTGCCAGCAGTCCCTCGACTTACAATGAGCAGTTCTTC
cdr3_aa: CASSPSTYNEQFF

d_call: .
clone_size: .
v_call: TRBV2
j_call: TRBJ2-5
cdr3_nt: TGTGCCAGCAGTGAAAACGGGGAGACCCAGTACTTC
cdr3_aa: CASSENGETQYF

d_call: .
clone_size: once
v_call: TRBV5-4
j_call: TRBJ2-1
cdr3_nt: TGTGCCAGCAGCTCCAGTCTCAATGAGCAGTTCTTC
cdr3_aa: CASSSSLNEQFF

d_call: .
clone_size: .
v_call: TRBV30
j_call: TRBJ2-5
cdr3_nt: TGTGCCTGGAGTGTACAGGGCCCCGGAGAGACCCAGTACTTC
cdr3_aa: CAWSVQGPGETQYF

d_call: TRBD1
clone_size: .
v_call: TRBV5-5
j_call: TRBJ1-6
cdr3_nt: TGTGCCAGCAGCTTGGGGGACAGAAGTAATTCACCCCTCCACTTT
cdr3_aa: CASSLGDRSNSPLHF

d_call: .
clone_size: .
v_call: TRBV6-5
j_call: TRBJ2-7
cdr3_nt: TGTGCCAGCTGTCCAATCCGACAGGGAGGCCACGAGCAGTACTTC
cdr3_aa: CASCPIRQGGHEQYF

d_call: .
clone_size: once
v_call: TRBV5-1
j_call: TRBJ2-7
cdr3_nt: TGCGCCAGCAGCTTGGCCGGGAAACCTCCCCCCTACGAGCAGTACTTC
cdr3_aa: CASSLAGKPPPYEQYF

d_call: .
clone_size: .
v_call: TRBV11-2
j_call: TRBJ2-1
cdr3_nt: TGTGCCAGCAGCTTAGGAAGGAGGTTGGCCCTACCAACCTACAATGAGCAGTTCTTC
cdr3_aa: CASSLGRRLALPTYNEQFF

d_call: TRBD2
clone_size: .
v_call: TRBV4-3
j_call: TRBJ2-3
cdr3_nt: TGCGCCAGCAGCCAAGATTCCCAGCGGGGGGCGTGGGTCACAGATACGCAGTATTTT
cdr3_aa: CASSQDSQRGAWVTDTQYF